This T cell receptor (beta chain) was identified in a study of blood T cell repertoires in COVID-19. Whole-study context: Italy, Spain and the United States were the sources of the convalescent and acute COVID-19 samples. PBMCs, B-cell-depleted T cells, or T cells provided the cDNA or gDNA that made up the material.

To note about this clone: Relative to the germline gene, one junction end is altered; a read error may explain this.

CDR1 and CDR2 (germline): SGDLS, YYNGEE. The length of the CDR3 is 15 residues. Per the original data handling: Researchers report that nucleated cell counts were estimated from reference gene primer amplification. Here immunoSEQ multiplex PCR was the method, and the copy in TCRdb shows in-frame clones only, minus some. The V and J calls and clone size come from that table; D and trimming were worked out from the DNA. The table includes over 200,000 clones, about 83% detected once. The clonotype originates from a man in his forties with active or convalescent COVID-19. The chain uses TRBV9 and TRBJ1-3; maybe TRBD1 (5 bases). The specimen sequenced was peripheral blood. CDR3 region: CASSPRGGSENTIYF. CDR3 bases: TGTGCCAGCAGCCCACGGGGGGGGTCTGAAAACACCATATATTTT.